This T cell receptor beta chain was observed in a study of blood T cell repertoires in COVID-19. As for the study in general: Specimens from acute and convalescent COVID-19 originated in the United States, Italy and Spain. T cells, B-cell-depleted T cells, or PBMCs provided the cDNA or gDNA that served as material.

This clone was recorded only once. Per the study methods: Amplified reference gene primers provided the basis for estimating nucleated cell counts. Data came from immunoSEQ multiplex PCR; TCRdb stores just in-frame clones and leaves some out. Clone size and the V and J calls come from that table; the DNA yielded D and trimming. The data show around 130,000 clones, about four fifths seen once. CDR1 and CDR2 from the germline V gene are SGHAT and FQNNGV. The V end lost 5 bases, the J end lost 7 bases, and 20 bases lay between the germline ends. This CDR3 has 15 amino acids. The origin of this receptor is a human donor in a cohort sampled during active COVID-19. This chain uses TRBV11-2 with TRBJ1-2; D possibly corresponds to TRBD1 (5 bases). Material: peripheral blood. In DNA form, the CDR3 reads TGTGCCAGCAGCCCAGGGTTGGGGCGGTCGGCTGGCTACACCTTC. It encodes CASSPGLGRSAGYTF. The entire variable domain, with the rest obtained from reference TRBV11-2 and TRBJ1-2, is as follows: EAGVAQSPRYKIIEKRQSVAFWCNPISGHATLYWYQQILGQGPKLLIQFQNNGVVDDSQLPKDRFSAERLKGVDSTLKIQPAKLEDSAVYLCASSPGLGRSAGYTFGSGTRLTVV.